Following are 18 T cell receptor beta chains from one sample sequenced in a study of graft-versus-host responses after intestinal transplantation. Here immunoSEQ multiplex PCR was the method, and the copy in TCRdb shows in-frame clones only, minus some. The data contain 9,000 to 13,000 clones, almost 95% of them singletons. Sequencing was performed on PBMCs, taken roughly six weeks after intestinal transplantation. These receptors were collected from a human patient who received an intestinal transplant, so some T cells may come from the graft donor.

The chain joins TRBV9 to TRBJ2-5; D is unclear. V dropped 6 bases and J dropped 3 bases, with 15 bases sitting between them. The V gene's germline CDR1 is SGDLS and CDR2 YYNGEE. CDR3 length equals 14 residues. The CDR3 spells CASNTGPEKETQYF. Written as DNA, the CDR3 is TGTGCCAGCAACACCGGGCCCGAAAAAGAGACCCAGTACTTC.

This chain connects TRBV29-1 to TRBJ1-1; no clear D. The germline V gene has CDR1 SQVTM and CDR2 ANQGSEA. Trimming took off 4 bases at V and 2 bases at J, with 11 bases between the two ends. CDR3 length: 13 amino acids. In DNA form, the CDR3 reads TGCAGCGTTGTCTCTGATGATAACACTGAAGCTTTCTTT. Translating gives CSVVSDDNTEAFF.

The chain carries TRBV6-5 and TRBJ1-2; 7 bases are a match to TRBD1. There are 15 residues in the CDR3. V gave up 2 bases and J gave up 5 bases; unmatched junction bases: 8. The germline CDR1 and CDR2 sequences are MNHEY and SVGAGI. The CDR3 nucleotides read TGTGCCAGCAGTTACCGACAGGGAGTTGTTTATGGCTACACCTTC. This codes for CASSYRQGVVYGYTF.

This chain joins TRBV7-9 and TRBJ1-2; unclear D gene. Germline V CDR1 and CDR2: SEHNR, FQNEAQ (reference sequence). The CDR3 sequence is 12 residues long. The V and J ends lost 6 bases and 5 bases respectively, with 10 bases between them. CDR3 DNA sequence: TGTGCCAGCAGGTCCGGGTCGTATGGCTACACCTTC. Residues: CASRSGSYGYTF.

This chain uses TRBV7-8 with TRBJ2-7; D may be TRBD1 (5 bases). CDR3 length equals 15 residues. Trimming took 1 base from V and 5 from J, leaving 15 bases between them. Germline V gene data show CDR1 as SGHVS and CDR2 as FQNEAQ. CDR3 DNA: TGTGCCAGCAGCTTAGGGGGCCCTGCAGAGCACGAGCAGTACTTC. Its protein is CASSLGGPAEHEQYF.

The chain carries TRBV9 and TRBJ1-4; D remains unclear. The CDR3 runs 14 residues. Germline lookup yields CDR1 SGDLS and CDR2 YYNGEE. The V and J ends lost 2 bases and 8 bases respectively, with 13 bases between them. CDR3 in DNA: TGTGCCAGCAGCGTCGGCCACCATGCCGAAAAACTGTTTTTT. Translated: CASSVGHHAEKLFF.

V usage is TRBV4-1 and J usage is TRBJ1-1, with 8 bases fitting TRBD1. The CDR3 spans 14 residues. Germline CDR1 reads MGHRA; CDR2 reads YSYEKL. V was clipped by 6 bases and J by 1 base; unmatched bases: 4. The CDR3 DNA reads TGCGCCAGCAGTCCGACAGGGGCGAACACTGAAGCTTTCTTT. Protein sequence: CASSPTGANTEAFF.

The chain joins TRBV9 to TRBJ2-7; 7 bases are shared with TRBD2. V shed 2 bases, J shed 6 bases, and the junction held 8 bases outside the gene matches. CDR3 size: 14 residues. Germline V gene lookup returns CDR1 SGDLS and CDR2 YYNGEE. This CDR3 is CASSVGGTASEQYF. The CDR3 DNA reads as TGTGCCAGCAGCGTGGGAGGGACGGCTAGCGAGCAGTACTTC.

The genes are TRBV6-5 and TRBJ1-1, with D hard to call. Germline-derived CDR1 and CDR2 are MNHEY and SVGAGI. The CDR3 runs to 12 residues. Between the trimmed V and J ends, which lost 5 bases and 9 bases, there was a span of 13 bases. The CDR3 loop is CASSPRGYQAFF. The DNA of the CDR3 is TGTGCCAGCAGTCCACGCGGGTATCAAGCTTTCTTT.

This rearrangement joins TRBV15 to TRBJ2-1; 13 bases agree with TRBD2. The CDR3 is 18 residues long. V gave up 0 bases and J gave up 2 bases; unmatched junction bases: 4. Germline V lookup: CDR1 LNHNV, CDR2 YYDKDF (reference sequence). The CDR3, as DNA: TGTGCCACCAGCAGAGATCCGGGACTAGCGGGAACCTACAATGAGCAGTTCTTC. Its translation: CATSRDPGLAGTYNEQFF.

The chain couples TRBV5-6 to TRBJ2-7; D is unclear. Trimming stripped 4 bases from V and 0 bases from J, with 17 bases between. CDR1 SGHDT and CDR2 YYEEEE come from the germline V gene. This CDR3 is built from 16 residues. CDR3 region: CASSPRLVPPSYEQYF. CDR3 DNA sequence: TGTGCCAGCAGCCCGCGACTCGTCCCCCCCTCCTACGAGCAGTACTTC.

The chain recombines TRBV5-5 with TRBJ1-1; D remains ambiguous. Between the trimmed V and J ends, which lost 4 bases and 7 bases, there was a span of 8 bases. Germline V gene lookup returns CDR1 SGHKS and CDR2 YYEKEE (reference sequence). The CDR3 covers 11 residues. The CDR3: CASSLTDEAFF. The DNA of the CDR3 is TGTGCCAGCAGCCTGACGGATGAAGCTTTCTTT.

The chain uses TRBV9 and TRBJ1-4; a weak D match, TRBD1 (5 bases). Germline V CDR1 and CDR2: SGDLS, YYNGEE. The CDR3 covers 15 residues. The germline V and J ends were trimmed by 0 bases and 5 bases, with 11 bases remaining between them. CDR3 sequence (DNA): TGTGCCAGCAGCGTAGGGGGGATGGGAAATGAAAAACTGTTTTTT. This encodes CASSVGGMGNEKLFF.

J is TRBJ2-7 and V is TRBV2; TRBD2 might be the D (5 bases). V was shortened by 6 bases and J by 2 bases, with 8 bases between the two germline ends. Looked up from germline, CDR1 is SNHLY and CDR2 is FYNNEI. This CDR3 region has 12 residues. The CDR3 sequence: CASSEGAYEQYF. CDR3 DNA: TGTGCCAGCAGCGAGGGCGCCTACGAGCAGTACTTC.

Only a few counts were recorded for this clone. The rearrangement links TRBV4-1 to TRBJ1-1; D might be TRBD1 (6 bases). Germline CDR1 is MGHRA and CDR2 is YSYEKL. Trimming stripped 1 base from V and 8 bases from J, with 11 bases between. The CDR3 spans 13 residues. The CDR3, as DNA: TGCGCCAGCAGCCAAGTCGGGGGGCCCGAAGCTTTCTTT. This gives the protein CASSQVGGPEAFF.

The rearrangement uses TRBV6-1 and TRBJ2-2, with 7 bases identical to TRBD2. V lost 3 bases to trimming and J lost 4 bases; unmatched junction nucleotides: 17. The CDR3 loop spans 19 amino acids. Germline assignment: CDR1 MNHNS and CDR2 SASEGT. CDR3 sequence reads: CASSDPSEPGGGVTGELFF. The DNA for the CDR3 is TGTGCCAGCAGTGACCCGTCTGAGCCCGGGGGAGGGGTCACCGGGGAGCTGTTTTTT.

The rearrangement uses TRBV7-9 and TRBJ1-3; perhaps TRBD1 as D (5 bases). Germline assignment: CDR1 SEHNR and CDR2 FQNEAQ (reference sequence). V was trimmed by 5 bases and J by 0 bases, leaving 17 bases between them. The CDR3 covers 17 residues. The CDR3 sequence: CASSPTGTSNSGNTIYF. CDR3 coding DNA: TGTGCCAGCAGCCCAACCGGGACCTCGAACTCTGGAAACACCATATATTTT.

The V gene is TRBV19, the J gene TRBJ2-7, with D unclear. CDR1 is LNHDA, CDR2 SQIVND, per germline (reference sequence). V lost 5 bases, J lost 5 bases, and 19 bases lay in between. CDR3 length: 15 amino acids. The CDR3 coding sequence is TGTGCCAGTAGTCCCGACGGGTATGTATTGAACGAGCAGTACTTC. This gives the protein CASSPDGYVLNEQYF.